Listed below are T cell receptor beta chains from one sample, sequenced in a study of blood T cell repertoires in COVID-19. Clones were sequenced by immunoSEQ multiplex PCR, and TCRdb holds only the in-frame ones, with some missing. The table lists 200,000 to 250,000 clones, roughly 90% of them singletons. Sequenced: PBMCs or T cells enriched from blood (not recorded which). The receptors derive from a woman between 45 and 65 years old in a cohort exposed to, infected with or recovered from COVID-19 (not recorded which). Each CDR3 is given with its conserved first and last residue. D genes are given only for firm matches. Expanded clones are given a class, and other clones once, few, many or no size at all.

TRBJ2-1 | - | - | TRBV7-9 | CASSTWALPHNEQFF | TGTGCCAGCAGCACATGGGCCCTCCCTCACAATGAGCAGTTCTTC
TRBJ2-5 | TRBD2 | - | TRBV10-3 | CAISPLRTSGNHERETQYF | TGTGCCATCAGTCCCCTAAGGACTAGCGGGAACCATGAAAGGGAGACCCAGTACTTC
TRBJ1-2 | - | - | TRBV30 | CAWSGGGFGYGYTF | TGTGCCTGGAGTGGGGGGGGTTTTGGGTATGGCTACACCTTC
TRBJ1-4 | - | - | TRBV2 | CASNLGDSSNEKLFF | TGTGCCAGCAACCTTGGTGACAGCTCTAATGAAAAACTGTTTTTT
TRBJ1-2 | - | - | TRBV4-1 | CASSQVPTGPNYGYTF | TGCGCCAGCAGCCAAGTTCCCACAGGACCTAACTATGGCTACACCTTC
TRBJ1-4 | - | - | TRBV19 | CASSRVVTGSEKLFF | TGTGCCAGTAGTCGTGTGGTCACAGGTAGTGAAAAACTGTTTTTT
TRBJ1-3 | - | once | TRBV29-1 | CSVALFSGNTIYF | TGCAGCGTTGCTCTCTTCTCTGGAAACACCATATATTTT
TRBJ1-5 | - | few | TRBV27 | CASSTRQGTSNQPQHF | TGTGCCAGCAGTACCCGGCAGGGCACTAGCAATCAGCCCCAGCATTTT
TRBJ2-2 | - | few | TRBV25-1 | CASGQGGTGELFF | TGTGCCAGCGGCCAGGGTGGCACCGGGGAGCTGTTTTTT
TRBJ1-6 | TRBD1 | - | TRBV5-8 | CASSWDRGKPLHF | TGTGCCAGCAGCTGGGACAGGGGAAAACCCCTCCACTTT
TRBJ2-7 | - | - | TRBV11-2 | CASSLVGVVTYEQYF | TGTGCCAGCAGCTTAGTCGGGGTAGTCACCTACGAGCAGTACTTC
TRBJ2-7 | TRBD1 | - | TRBV20-1 | CSASAGTGALDEQYF | TGCAGTGCTAGTGCGGGGACAGGGGCTCTCGACGAGCAGTACTTC
TRBJ1-2 | TRBD1 | - | TRBV29-1 | CSVGDRFGLYGYTF | TGCAGCGTGGGGGACAGATTCGGACTCTATGGCTACACCTTC
TRBJ2-7 | - | - | TRBV14 | CASSQGTVLYYEQYF | TGTGCCAGCAGCCAAGGGACAGTCCTCTACTACGAGCAGTACTTC
TRBJ1-5 | - | once | TRBV19 | CASSMGHSNQPQHF | TGTGCCAGTAGTATGGGGCATAGCAATCAGCCCCAGCATTTT
TRBJ2-3 | TRBD2 | - | TRBV6-5 | CASSTSGGWKDTQYF | TGTGCCAGCAGTACTAGCGGGGGGTGGAAAGATACGCAGTATTTT
TRBJ1-1 | - | - | TRBV14 | CASSQVFDTEAFF | TGTGCCAGCAGCCAAGTCTTCGACACTGAAGCTTTCTTT
TRBJ2-1 | TRBD2 | - | TRBV4-2 | CASSQTLAGGWSYNEQFF | TGTGCCAGCAGCCAAACACTAGCGGGGGGGTGGTCCTACAATGAGCAGTTCTTC
TRBJ1-2 | - | - | TRBV20-1 | CSASQGYGYTF | TGCAGTGCTAGCCAGGGGTATGGCTACACCTTC
TRBJ2-3 | - | - | TRBV7-2 | CASSLAAVRSTDTQYF | TGTGCCAGCAGCTTAGCAGCCGTTAGATCCACAGATACGCAGTATTTT
TRBJ2-3 | TRBD2 | - | TRBV10-3 | CAIGLGGSGAQDTQYF | TGTGCCATCGGGCTGGGTGGTAGCGGGGCTCAAGATACGCAGTATTTT
TRBJ1-2 | TRBD1 | - | TRBV9 | CASSRGTGANYGYTF | TGTGCCAGCAGTAGAGGGACAGGGGCCAACTATGGCTACACCTTC
TRBJ1-2 | TRBD1 | - | TRBV7-2 | CASSRNRGGYTF | TGTGCCAGCAGCAGAAACAGGGGCGGCTACACCTTC
TRBJ2-2 | - | - | TRBV19 | CASSIRQTGELFF | TGTGCCAGTAGTATTCGACAGACCGGGGAGCTGTTTTTT
TRBJ2-7 | - | - | TRBV5-5 | CASSLVGGAFYEQYF | TGTGCCAGCAGCTTGGTGGGAGGAGCGTTCTACGAGCAGTACTTC
TRBJ2-2 | TRBD1 | - | TRBV16 | CASSRQGSGTGELFF | TGTGCCAGCAGCCGACAGGGATCGGGGACCGGGGAGCTGTTTTTT
TRBJ1-6 | - | - | TRBV12-5 | CASADRTDNSPLHF | TGTGCTAGTGCCGACCGGACAGATAATTCACCCCTCCACTTT
TRBJ1-6 | - | once | TRBV7-9 | CASSLGHPGSPLHF | TGTGCCAGCAGCTTAGGACATCCGGGATCACCCCTCCACTTT
TRBJ2-3 | - | - | TRBV11-3 | CASSYRGRAGTDTQYF | TGTGCCAGCAGCTACAGAGGGCGGGCCGGCACAGATACGCAGTATTTT
TRBJ1-3 | - | - | TRBV29-1 | CSVRKSSGNTIYF | TGCAGCGTTCGCAAGAGCTCTGGAAACACCATATATTTT
TRBJ1-4 | - | - | TRBV6-5 | CASSYTVQGSGLFF | TGTGCCAGCAGTTACACGGTACAGGGTTCGGGGCTGTTTTTT
TRBJ2-3 | TRBD2 | few | TRBV10-3 | CAISESSGGGLQYF | TGTGCCATCAGTGAGTCGTCTGGGGGGGGACTCCAGTATTTT
TRBJ2-1 | TRBD1 | once | TRBV5-1 | CASRDRGNEQFF | TGCGCCAGCAGGGACAGGGGCAATGAGCAGTTCTTC
TRBJ2-4 | - | once | TRBV3-1/TRBV3-2 | CASSHRLGHLTALAKNIQYF | TGTGCCAGCAGCCACCGCTTGGGACACCTCACGGCGCTAGCCAAAAACATTCAGTACTTC
TRBJ1-1 | TRBD1 | - | TRBV20-1 | CSASDRGSTTEAFF | TGCAGTGCTAGTGACAGGGGGTCGACTACTGAAGCTTTCTTT
TRBJ2-7 | - | - | TRBV27 | CASRDVREYEQYF | TGTGCCAGCAGAGACGTTCGGGAGTACGAGCAGTACTTC
TRBJ1-2 | - | - | TRBV9 | CASSVGGANYGYTF | TGTGCCAGCAGCGTAGGAGGAGCTAACTATGGCTACACCTTC
TRBJ1-5 | TRBD1 | - | TRBV2 | CASRELQGSDQPQHF | TGTGCCAGCAGGGAGTTACAGGGGTCCGATCAGCCCCAGCATTTT
TRBJ1-6 | - | - | TRBV7-9 | CASSLASGNSPLHF | TGTGCCAGCAGCTTAGCGTCGGGAAATTCACCCCTCCACTTT
TRBJ2-5 | TRBD2 | once | TRBV7-2 | CASSLAASGGQETQYF | TGTGCCAGCAGCTTAGCCGCTAGCGGGGGACAAGAGACCCAGTACTTC
TRBJ1-2 | - | - | TRBV19 | CASSINSWGYTF | TGTGCCAGTAGTATCAACTCCTGGGGCTACACCTTC
TRBJ1-2 | TRBD1 | - | TRBV5-1 | CASSFQGARSDGYTF | TGCGCCAGCAGCTTCCAGGGGGCGAGGAGTGATGGCTACACCTTC
TRBJ2-2 | TRBD1 | - | TRBV3-1/TRBV3-2 | CASDDRGNTGELFF | TGTGCCAGCGATGACAGGGGGAACACCGGGGAGCTGTTTTTT
TRBJ2-7 | TRBD1 | - | TRBV5-6 | CASSPGTGVYEQYF | TGTGCCAGCAGCCCCGGGACAGGGGTCTACGAGCAGTACTTC
TRBJ2-1 | - | - | TRBV13 | CASSLAVEQFF | TGTGCCAGCAGCTTAGCTGTCGAGCAGTTCTTC
TRBJ1-3 | - | - | TRBV10-2 | CASTSGSGNTIYF | TGCGCCAGCACCTCGGGATCTGGAAACACCATATATTTT
TRBJ2-7 | TRBD1 | - | TRBV5-1 | CARSGQVSSYEQYF | TGCGCCAGGTCAGGACAGGTAAGCTCCTACGAGCAGTACTTC
TRBJ2-7 | TRBD1 | once | TRBV7-8 | CASSLAATGEFAYEQYF | TGTGCCAGCAGCTTAGCGGCGACAGGGGAATTCGCCTACGAGCAGTACTTC
TRBJ1-2 | TRBD1 | - | TRBV6-5 | CASSYSGQGGYTF | TGTGCCAGCAGTTACTCGGGACAGGGTGGCTACACCTTC
TRBJ1-5 | - | - | TRBV30 | CAWSVGDFRPQHF | TGTGCCTGGAGTGTAGGGGATTTCCGGCCCCAGCATTTT
TRBJ2-7 | TRBD2 | many | TRBV5-6 | CASSLRFAGGYSEQYF | TGTGCCAGCAGCTTGAGGTTTGCGGGGGGGTATTCCGAGCAGTACTTC
TRBJ2-7 | - | - | TRBV7-2 | CASSIASVGTYEQYF | TGTGCCAGCAGCATAGCAAGTGTGGGCACCTACGAGCAGTACTTC